The sequence of this T cell receptor beta chain was determined in a study of cytomegalovirus exposure and HLA in healthy donors. A multiplex PCR was run with 60 Vbeta primers and 13 Jbeta primers. The assay was immunoSEQ multiplex PCR, and TCRdb's table has in-frame clones only and misses some. The data hold about 120,000 clones, with around 82% observed a single time. CDR1 is LNHNV, CDR2 YYDKDF, per germline (reference sequence). The CDR3 runs to 14 residues. Trimming removed 1 base from V and 6 bases from J, with 10 bases in between. The study, taken as a whole, reports: Being productive about 90% or about 30% of the time was typical of most TCR beta V segments in an earlier analysis.

Concerning this clone itself: Its antigen is unknown.

Material: PBMCs. The chain recombines TRBV15 with TRBJ1-5; D gene unclear. The TCR comes from a woman younger than 45 in good health and CMV-seropositive. CDR3 sequence (DNA): TGTGCCACCAGCAGAGTCTTTCTTAGTCAGCCCCAGCATTTT. Its translation is CATSRVFLSQPQHF.